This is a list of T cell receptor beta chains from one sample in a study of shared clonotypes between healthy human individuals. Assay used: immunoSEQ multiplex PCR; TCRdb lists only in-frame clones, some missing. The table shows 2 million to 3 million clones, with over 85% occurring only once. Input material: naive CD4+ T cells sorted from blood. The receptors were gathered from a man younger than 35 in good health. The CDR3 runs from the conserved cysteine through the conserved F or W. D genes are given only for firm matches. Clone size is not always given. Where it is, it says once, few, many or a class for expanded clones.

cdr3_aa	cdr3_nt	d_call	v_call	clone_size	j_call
CASSLFMTATNEKLFF	TGTGCCAGCAGCCTTTTTATGACAGCAACTAATGAAAAACTGTTTTTT	NA	TRBV7-9	NA	TRBJ1-4
CASSLFNQPQHF	TGTGCCAGCAGCTTATTTAATCAGCCCCAGCATTTT	NA	TRBV7-2	NA	TRBJ1-5
CASSTGDSSGNTIYF	TGCGCCAGCAGTACAGGTGACAGCTCTGGAAACACCATATATTTT	NA	TRBV5-1	NA	TRBJ1-3
CASSTQGDNEQFF	TGTGCCAGTAGTACCCAGGGTGACAATGAGCAGTTCTTC	NA	TRBV19	NA	TRBJ2-1
CASSLRHLNYGYTF	TGTGCCAGCAGCTTAAGGCACCTTAACTATGGCTACACCTTC	NA	TRBV7-2	NA	TRBJ1-2
CATSRDLWEETQYF	TGTGCCACCAGCAGAGATCTTTGGGAGGAGACCCAGTACTTC	NA	TRBV15	NA	TRBJ2-5
CASSPGLAGTDTQYF	TGTGCCAGCAGCCCTGGACTAGCAGGGACAGATACGCAGTATTTT	TRBD2	TRBV5-4	NA	TRBJ2-3
CASSPSGTDTQYF	TGTGCCAGCAGTCCCTCAGGCACAGATACGCAGTATTTT	NA	TRBV6-6	NA	TRBJ2-3
CASRENQNIQYF	TGTGCCAGCAGAGAGAATCAAAACATTCAGTACTTC	NA	TRBV28	NA	TRBJ2-4
CASSLGMREQPQHF	TGTGCCAGCAGCTTAGGAATGAGGGAGCAGCCCCAGCATTTT	NA	TRBV7-2	NA	TRBJ1-5
CASSFGPHQETQYF	TGTGCCAGCAGCTTTGGGCCTCACCAAGAGACCCAGTACTTC	NA	TRBV11-2	NA	TRBJ2-5
CAWSVINTQYF	TGTGCCTGGAGTGTAATTAATACGCAGTATTTT	NA	TRBV30	NA	TRBJ2-3
CASSQPTTLEQYF	TGTGCCAGCAGTCAGCCGACCACCCTCGAGCAGTACTTC	NA	TRBV6-1	once	TRBJ2-7
CASIFSLGTGNTGELFF	TGTGCCAGCATCTTTTCCCTGGGGACAGGGAACACCGGGGAGCTGTTTTTT	TRBD1	TRBV7-9	NA	TRBJ2-2
CATSSLNTGELFF	TGTGCCACCTCAAGCCTTAACACCGGGGAGCTGTTTTTT	NA	TRBV10-3	NA	TRBJ2-2
CASSLGRHSSGNTIYF	TGTGCCAGCAGCTTGGGCAGGCACAGCTCTGGAAACACCATATATTTT	NA	TRBV5-8	NA	TRBJ1-3
CASSLQGATNEKLFF	TGTGCCAGCAGCTTACAGGGGGCAACTAATGAAAAACTGTTTTTT	TRBD1	TRBV5-4	NA	TRBJ1-4
CASSFIKCCRINPYEQYF	TGTGCCAGCAGCTTTATTAAGTGTTGTAGAATCAATCCCTACGAGCAGTACTTC	NA	TRBV11-1	NA	TRBJ2-7